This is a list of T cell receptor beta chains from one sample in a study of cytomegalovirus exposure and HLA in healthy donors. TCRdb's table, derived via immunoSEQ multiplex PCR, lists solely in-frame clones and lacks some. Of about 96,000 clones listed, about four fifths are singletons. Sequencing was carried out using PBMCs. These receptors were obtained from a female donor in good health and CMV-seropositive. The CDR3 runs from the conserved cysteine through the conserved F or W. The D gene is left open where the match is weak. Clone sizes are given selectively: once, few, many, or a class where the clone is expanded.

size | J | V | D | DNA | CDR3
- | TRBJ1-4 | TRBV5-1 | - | TGCGCCAGCAGCTCCCCCCAGACATCCGGGATTAATGAAAAACTGTTTTTT | CASSSPQTSGINEKLFF
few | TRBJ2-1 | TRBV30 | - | TGTGCCTGGAGTGTTTTAGCGAATTCCTACAATGAGCAGTTCTTC | CAWSVLANSYNEQFF
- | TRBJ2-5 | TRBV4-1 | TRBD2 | TGCGCCAGCAGCCAAGAAAGGACTAGCGGGAGTGGGACCCAGTACTTC | CASSQERTSGSGTQYF
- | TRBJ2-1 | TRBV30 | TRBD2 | TGTGCCTGGGGCGAGGGCGGGGGGGCCGCTGAGCAGTTCTTC | CAWGEGGGAAEQFF
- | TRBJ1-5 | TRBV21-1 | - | TGTGCCAGCACCCAGACAGGGGGGATAAATCAGCCCCAGCATTTT | CASTQTGGINQPQHF
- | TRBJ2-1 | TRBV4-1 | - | TGCGCCAGCAGCCAGATAGCGGTAACCTACAATGAGCAGTTCTTC | CASSQIAVTYNEQFF
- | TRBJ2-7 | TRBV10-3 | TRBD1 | TGTGCCGGCGCTTCCGGGACAGCGGCCTACGAGCAGTACTTC | CAGASGTAAYEQYF
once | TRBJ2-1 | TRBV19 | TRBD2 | TGTGCCAGTAGTATAGGTGGGGGGGCCTACAATGAGCAGTTCTTC | CASSIGGGAYNEQFF
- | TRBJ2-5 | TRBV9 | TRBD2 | TGTGCCAGCAGCGTAGCAGCGTTGGGGCGGGGGGCGGAGACCCAGTACTTC | CASSVAALGRGAETQYF
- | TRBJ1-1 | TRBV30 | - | TGTGCCTGGAGTGTTTTTGGCAGGGCGAACACTGAAGCTTTCTTT | CAWSVFGRANTEAFF
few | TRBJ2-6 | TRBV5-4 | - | TGTGCCAGCGGGGCAGCCGACTCTGGGGCCAACGTCCTGACTTTC | CASGAADSGANVLTF
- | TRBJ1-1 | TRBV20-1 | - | TGCAGTGCTAGTAGAGGCACTGAAGCTTTCTTT | CSASRGTEAFF
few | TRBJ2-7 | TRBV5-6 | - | TGTGCCAGCAGCCCCCCGACAGCATACGAGCAGTACTTC | CASSPPTAYEQYF
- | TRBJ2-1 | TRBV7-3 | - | TGTGCCAGCAGCTTTGGGTACCAAGCGGATGAGCAGTTCTTC | CASSFGYQADEQFF
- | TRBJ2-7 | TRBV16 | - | TGTGCCAGCAGCCAATCGTTGCAGGGGACTACGGAGCAGTACTTC | CASSQSLQGTTEQYF
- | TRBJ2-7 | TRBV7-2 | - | TGTGCCAGCAGCTTAGGCCCGGATAGGGGGAAGCAGTACTTC | CASSLGPDRGKQYF
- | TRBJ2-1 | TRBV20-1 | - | TGCAGTGCTCAGACAGCCCGTGAGCAGTTCTTC | CSAQTAREQFF
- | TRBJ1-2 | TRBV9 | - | TGTGCCAGCAGCGTAGCTACCCACTATGGCTACACCTTC | CASSVATHYGYTF
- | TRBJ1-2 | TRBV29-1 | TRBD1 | TGCAGCGTTCTGGACAGGGACGGCTACACCTTC | CSVLDRDGYTF
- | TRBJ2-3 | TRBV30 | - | TGTGCCTGGAGTGTACAGGCCACAGATACGCAGTATTTT | CAWSVQATDTQYF
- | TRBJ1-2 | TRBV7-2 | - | TGTGCCAGCAGCAAGGGGGTCCGGTACTATGGCTACACCTTC | CASSKGVRYYGYTF
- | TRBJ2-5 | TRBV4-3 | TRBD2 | TGCGCCAGCAGCCATATAGCGGGAGAAGGAGAGACCCAGTACTTC | CASSHIAGEGETQYF
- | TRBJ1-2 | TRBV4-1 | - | TGCGCCAGCAGCCCTGCGGGGGTCTATGGCTACACCTTC | CASSPAGVYGYTF
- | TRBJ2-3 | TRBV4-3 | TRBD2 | TGCGCCAGCAGCCAAGCTAGCGGGAGCGCAGATACGCAGTATTTT | CASSQASGSADTQYF
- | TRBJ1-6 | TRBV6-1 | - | TGTGCCAGCAGTGTGTTCCAGGGGTCCAATTCACCCCTCCACTTT | CASSVFQGSNSPLHF
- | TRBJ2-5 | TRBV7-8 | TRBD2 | TGTGCCAGCAGCGCTACTAGCGGTACTTACCAAGAGACCCAGTACTTC | CASSATSGTYQETQYF
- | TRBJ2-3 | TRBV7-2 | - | TGTGCCAGCAGCCCCCGACGGGGGGCACGCACAGATACGCAGTATTTT | CASSPRRGARTDTQYF
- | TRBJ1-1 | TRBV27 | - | TGTGCCAGCAGTTTACGAGGTGGGACTGAAGCTTTCTTT | CASSLRGGTEAFF
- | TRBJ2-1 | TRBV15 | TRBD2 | TGTGCCACCAGCAGAAGCGGGGAAGCCTACAATGAGCAGTTCTTC | CATSRSGEAYNEQFF
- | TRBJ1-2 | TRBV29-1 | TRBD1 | TGCAGCGCTGTGGACAGGGGTGGCTACACCTTC | CSAVDRGGYTF
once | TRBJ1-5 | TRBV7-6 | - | TGTGCCAGCAGCACCGAATCCCGGGGAGGGAACCAGCATTTT | CASSTESRGGNQHF
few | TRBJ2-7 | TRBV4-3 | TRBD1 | TGCGCCAGCAGCCGACTTCGGACAGGGAGCTCCTACGAGCAGTACTTC | CASSRLRTGSSYEQYF
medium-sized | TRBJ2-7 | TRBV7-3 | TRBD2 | TGTGCCAGCAGACTAGCGGGGGCCAAAGCCTACGAGCAGTACTTC | CASRLAGAKAYEQYF
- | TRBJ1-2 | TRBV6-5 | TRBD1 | TGTGCCAGCAGTAGACAGGGGAAAAGGGGCTATGGCTACACCTTC | CASSRQGKRGYGYTF
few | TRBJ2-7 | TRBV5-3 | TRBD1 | TGTGCCAGAAGCCCCAGGGGGCTCCTCTTCTACGAGCAGTACTTC | CARSPRGLLFYEQYF
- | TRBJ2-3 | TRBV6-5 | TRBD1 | TGTGCCAGCAGTGGTCCCGGGACAGGGGGCACCTCGCAGTATTTT | CASSGPGTGGTSQYF
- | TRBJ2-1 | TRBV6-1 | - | TGTGCCAGCAGTCCCTCGGGGGTTGGGAATGAGCAGTTCTTC | CASSPSGVGNEQFF
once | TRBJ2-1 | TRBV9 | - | TGTGCCAGCAGCGTACTAGGGGACTCCTACAATGAGCAGTTCTTC | CASSVLGDSYNEQFF
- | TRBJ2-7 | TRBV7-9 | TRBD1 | TGTGCCAGCAGCCCCGGACAGGGTATCGCCTACGAGCAGTACTTC | CASSPGQGIAYEQYF
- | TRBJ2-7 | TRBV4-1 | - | TGCGCCAGCAGCCAAGGGATTGCGGGCCTCTCCTACGAGCAGTACTTC | CASSQGIAGLSYEQYF
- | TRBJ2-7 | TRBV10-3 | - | TGTGCCATCAAGGGGGTAGGGGCCGGGGAGCAGTACTTC | CAIKGVGAGEQYF
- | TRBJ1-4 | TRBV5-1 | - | TGCGCCAGCAGCTTGGCCGCGGACAGTTTTAATGAAAAACTGTTTTTT | CASSLAADSFNEKLFF
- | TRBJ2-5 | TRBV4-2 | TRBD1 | TGTGCCAGCAGCCAAATGACAGGGGGGCAAGAGACCCAGTACTTC | CASSQMTGGQETQYF
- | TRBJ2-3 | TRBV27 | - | TGTGCCAGTGGGGGGTGGAAGACAGATACGCAGTATTTT | CASGGWKTDTQYF
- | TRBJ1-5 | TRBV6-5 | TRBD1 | TGTGCCAGCAGCCCCAGGGGACAGGGTAATCAGCCCCAGCATTTT | CASSPRGQGNQPQHF
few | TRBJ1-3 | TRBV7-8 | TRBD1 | TGTGCCAGCAGCCCGGACAGGGGAAGAAACACCATATATTTT | CASSPDRGRNTIYF
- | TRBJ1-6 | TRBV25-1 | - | TGTGCCAGCACTGCATCAAGGGGCTCCTATAATTCACCCCTCCACTTT | CASTASRGSYNSPLHF